This T cell receptor beta chain was profiled in a study of blood T cell repertoires in COVID-19. Sequenced by immunoSEQ multiplex PCR; TCRdb stores in-frame clones only, minus some. The repertoire holds approximately 12,000 clones, over 70% seen once, with around 9.9% in the top ten. CDR3 length equals 16 residues. V trimming: 0 bases; J trimming: 2 bases; junction bases outside the gene matches: 5. Per the germline V gene, CDR1 is LGHNA and CDR2 is YNFKEQ. The clonotype originates from a human donor in a cohort sampled during active COVID-19. The gene calls are TRBV4-2 and TRBJ2-5, with 8 positions matching TRBD2. Input material: peripheral blood. CDR3 bases: TGTGCCAGCAGCCAAGAGGCGGGGGGCGGGCAAGAGACCCAGTACTTC. This gives the protein CASSQEAGGGQETQYF.